The 23 T cell receptor beta chains below were found in one sample sequenced in a study of vaccination and CD4 T cells after COVID-19. No antigen has been assigned to these receptors. Treatment denoted: roughly 10-day PBMC culture with coronavirus spike peptide pools or control peptides (ViraFEST assay). Sequenced with the Oncomine TCR Beta short-read assay was DNA taken from cultured CD4+ T cells. TCRdb passed the PCR reads through MiXCR, listing each CDR3 protein once. Counted here are over 15,000 distinct CDR3 sequences, around two fifths occurring once; the ten biggest clones make up roughly 6.6%. Sequencing used CD4+ T cells from blood, cultured in vitro, obtained after SARS-CoV-2 vaccination. These receptor sequences come from a human donor who had recovered from COVID-19.

The V call is TRBV4-1, the J call TRBJ1-1, with D perhaps matching TRBD1 (5 bases). Germline V gives CDR1 MGHRA, CDR2 YSYEKL. The length of the CDR3 is 17 residues. V lost 2 bases to trimming and J lost 6 bases, with 22 bases between them. The CDR3 DNA sequence: TGCGCCAGCAGCCAACCCTACAATTACGACAGCGACTCTGAAGCTTTCTTT. It codes for CASSQPYNYDSDSEAFF.

Sample share makes this clonotype medium-sized (0.01 to 0.1%). V and J are TRBV7-9 and TRBJ1-1; D remains unclear. Between the trimmed V and J ends, which lost 3 bases and 11 bases, there was a span of 13 bases. The CDR3 contains 12 residues. The germline gives CDR1 SEHNR, CDR2 FQNEAQ (reference sequence). For the CDR3, the DNA is TGTGCCAGCAGCTTGAGAGAAATGGAGGCTTTCTTT. Its protein product is CASSLREMEAFF.

This chain links TRBV12-3 or TRBV12-4 with TRBJ1-3; the D is unclear. The CDR3 is 12 residues long. V lost 1 base to trimming and J lost 8 bases, with 6 bases between them. The CDR3 DNA sequence: TGTGCCAGCAGTTTAGTCTCCTACACCATATATTTT. Encoded protein: CASSLVSYTIYF.

The gene calls are TRBV6-5 and TRBJ2-2; 14 nucleotides line up with TRBD2. Germline CDR1 MNHEY, CDR2 SVGAGI. The CDR3 loop spans 18 amino acids. V was clipped by 0 bases and J by 8 bases; unmatched bases: 8. CDR3 region: CASSYSTGLAGGGGELFF. CDR3 nucleotide sequence: TGTGCCAGCAGTTACTCGACTGGACTAGCGGGAGGTGGGGGGGAGCTGTTTTTT.

This clonotype is medium-sized. The rearrangement joins TRBV20-1 to TRBJ2-2, with a possible D match to TRBD1 (6 bases). The CDR3 extends over 14 amino acids. The V and J ends lost 6 bases and 4 bases respectively, with 15 bases between them. Germline V lookup: CDR1 DFQATT, CDR2 SNEGSKA (reference sequence). The CDR3 loop reads CSAQDRVSTGELFF. The CDR3 coding sequence is TGCAGTGCACAGGACAGAGTGTCCACCGGGGAGCTGTTTTTT.

The gene calls are TRBV5-4 and TRBJ2-5, with D perhaps matching TRBD2 (6 bases). In germline, CDR1 is SGHNT, CDR2 YYREEE (reference sequence). The CDR3 covers 14 residues. Trimming left V 4 bases short and J 5 bases short, with 15 bases between. The CDR3 DNA follows: TGTGCCAGCAGCCATGTGTCAGGGAGGGAGACCCAGTACTTC. Amino acid sequence: CASSHVSGRETQYF.

V usage is TRBV20-1 and J usage is TRBJ2-1; D gene uncertain. The V end was cut by 0 bases, the J end by 4 bases, with 4 bases between. This CDR3 contains 12 residues. Germline V gene data show CDR1 as DFQATT and CDR2 as SNEGSKA (reference sequence). CDR3 DNA: TGCAGTGCTAGAGATCCTTACAATGAGCAGTTCTTC. Amino acid sequence: CSARDPYNEQFF.

Relative to its sample, this clonotype is medium-sized. The J gene is TRBJ2-7, the V gene TRBV19; D perhaps matches TRBD1 (5 bases). CDR3 size: 13 residues. The ends were cut back, 5 bases at V and 3 bases at J, with 11 bases in the middle. Germline V lookup: CDR1 LNHDA, CDR2 SQIVND (reference sequence). The CDR3 coding sequence is TGTGCCAGTAGTCCTCGGACATTCTACGAGCAGTACTTC. It encodes CASSPRTFYEQYF.

Remarks on this clonotype: This sequence may be a read error, since a much larger clone differs from it by one base. The gene calls are TRBV6-1 and TRBJ2-4; 8 nucleotides match TRBD2. Germline CDR1 MNHNS, CDR2 SASEGT. The CDR3 spans 17 residues. The CDR3 reads CAGRWIEREIVQNIQYF. Written as DNA, the CDR3 is TGTGCCGGCAGATGGATCGAGCGGGAGATAGTACAAAACATTCAGTACTTC.

V and J are TRBV7-9 and TRBJ1-2, with TRBD1 as a possible D gene (6 bases). Per the germline V gene, CDR1 is SEHNR and CDR2 is FQNEAQ (reference sequence). There are 18 residues in the CDR3. V was shortened by 1 base and J by 3 bases, with 21 bases between the two germline ends. CDR3 nucleotides: TGTGCCAGCAGCTTAGAACAGGCAGGGGAGTGGAGAGACTATGGCTACACCTTC. Translation gives CASSLEQAGEWRDYGYTF.

Only a few counts were recorded for this clonotype. CDR3 protein: CSAIYPLVAGVTEQYF. The CDR3 DNA reads as TGCAGTGCTATCTACCCATTGGTAGCGGGAGTAACCGAGCAGTACTTC. The V call is TRBV20-1, the J call TRBJ2-7; 9 positions agree with TRBD2. Germline CDR1 and CDR2: DFQATT and SNEGSKA (reference sequence). This CDR3 is 16 amino acids long. V dropped 4 bases and J dropped 6; count of bases not matched to a gene: 16.

This chain connects TRBV9 to TRBJ1-2; 8 nucleotides match TRBD1. The germline gives CDR1 SGDLS, CDR2 YYNGEE. This CDR3 contains 13 residues. With V trimmed by 2 bases and J by 7 bases, 4 bases remained unmatched. CDR3 nucleotide sequence: TGTGCCAGCAGCGTTGACAGGGGTCCTGGCTACACCTTC. Translated: CASSVDRGPGYTF. Filled out from reference TRBV9 and TRBJ1-2, the complete variable domain reads DSGVTQTPKHLITATGQRVTLRCSPRSGDLSVYWYQQSLDQGLQFLIQYYNGEERAKGNILERFSAQQFPDLHSELNLSSLELGDSALYFCASSVDRGPGYTFGSGTRLTVV.

J is TRBJ2-1 and V is TRBV20-1; D gene unclear. The CDR3 runs to 14 residues. V was pared by 6 bases and J by 8 bases, with 20 bases between. The germline V gene has CDR1 DFQATT and CDR2 SNEGSKA (reference sequence). The CDR3 is CSAPRARSFDEQFF. The CDR3 DNA follows: TGCAGTGCACCCCGGGCCCGCTCATTTGATGAGCAGTTCTTC.

The rearrangement links TRBV5-4 to TRBJ2-2; the D call may be TRBD1 or TRBD2 (5 bases each). Germline V gene sequence: CDR1 SGHNT, CDR2 YYREEE (reference sequence). V was clipped by 6 bases and J by 7 bases, with 13 bases between them. This CDR3 is 13 amino acids long. The CDR3 DNA sequence: TGTGCCAGCATGGGGGAATGGAACGGGGAGCTGTTTTTT. Its protein product is CASMGEWNGELFF.

CDR3: CASSLLGAGGAGELFF. CDR3 coding DNA: TGTGCCAGCAGCTTACTAGGAGCGGGAGGAGCCGGGGAGCTGTTTTTT. The V call is TRBV7-3, the J call TRBJ2-2; TRBD2 agrees at 9 bases. V lost 2 bases to trimming and J lost 6 bases; unmatched junction nucleotides: 7. This CDR3 comprises 16 residues. Per germline, CDR1 SGHTA and CDR2 FQGTGA.

This chain links TRBV11-2 with TRBJ1-2, with 8 bases that match TRBD1. V was pared by 5 bases and J by 3 bases, with 8 bases of the junction left unmatched. This CDR3 is 15 amino acids long. In germline, CDR1 is SGHAT, CDR2 FQNNGV. For the CDR3, the DNA is TGTGCCAGCAGCCTTCTAGGGACAGGAGACTATGGCTACACCTTC. It is translated as CASSLLGTGDYGYTF.

The chain combines TRBV10-3 with TRBJ2-2, with unresolved D. The germline V gene has CDR1 ENHRY and CDR2 SYGVKD. V was trimmed by 6 bases and J by 6 bases, leaving 8 bases between them. The CDR3 has 12 amino acids. The CDR3, as DNA: TGTGCCATCAGGACAAGTCCCGGGGAGCTGTTTTTT. Protein: CAIRTSPGELFF.

The chain joins TRBV20-1 to TRBJ1-2; 10 positions agree with TRBD1. Trimming removed 3 bases from V and 7 bases from J; junction bases left unmatched: 8. The CDR3 has 14 amino acids. Per the germline V gene, CDR1 is DFQATT and CDR2 is SNEGSKA (reference sequence). The CDR3 here is CSARRTGGEGGYTF. DNA for the CDR3: TGCAGTGCTAGGAGGACAGGGGGGGAAGGTGGCTACACCTTC.

The chain combines TRBV7-2 with TRBJ2-1; 11 bases align to TRBD2. Germline trimming cut 6 bases from V and 2 bases from J; bases unmatched to any gene: 3. This CDR3 comprises 15 residues. The V gene's germline CDR1 is SGHTA and CDR2 FQGNSA. CDR3 residues: CASSLTSGTYNEQFF. The CDR3 DNA is TGTGCCAGCAGTTTGACTAGCGGGACCTACAATGAGCAGTTCTTC.

The chain couples TRBV12-3 or TRBV12-4 to TRBJ2-7, with 9 positions matching TRBD1. The CDR3 sequence is 15 residues long. V shed 5 bases and J 6 bases; nucleotides not matched to a gene: 11. CDR3 protein: CASSLPQGARFEQYF. CDR3 nucleotides: TGTGCCAGCAGTCTGCCACAGGGGGCTCGTTTCGAGCAGTACTTC.

This chain joins TRBV6-5 and TRBJ2-1; TRBD2 aligns across 8 bases. The V and J ends lost 4 bases and 9 bases, in that order; junction bases with no gene match: 17. The germline CDR1 and CDR2 sequences are MNHEY and SVGAGI. This CDR3 contains 17 residues. Here the CDR3 reads CASSSSGGSGIGGEQFF. CDR3 nucleotide sequence: TGTGCCAGCAGTTCGTCCGGGGGTAGCGGGATAGGCGGTGAGCAGTTCTTC.

The genes are TRBV24-1 and TRBJ2-5; D ambiguous. This CDR3 comprises 11 residues. Germline V gene lookup returns CDR1 KGHDR and CDR2 SFDVKD. The V end lost 6 bases, the J end lost 5 bases, and 6 bases lay between the germline ends. CDR3 region: CATSQGETQYF. As DNA, the CDR3 is TGTGCCACCAGTCAAGGGGAGACCCAGTACTTC.

The J gene is TRBJ2-5, the V gene TRBV20-1; 7 bases match TRBD2. The CDR3 extends over 18 amino acids. Trimming cost V 8 bases and J 2 bases; bases outside gene matches: 23. Germline CDR1 DFQATT, CDR2 SNEGSKA (reference sequence). CDR3 region: CSTGGSVGGNSFQETQYF. The CDR3 DNA is TGCAGTACCGGGGGGTCAGTGGGTGGCAATAGCTTTCAAGAGACCCAGTACTTC.